The following is a TCR beta chain sequence with its context. Its cognate antigen is unknown. The data derive from a study of cytomegalovirus exposure and HLA in healthy donors. Study results and limitations: Most of the TCR beta V segments (in an earlier analysis) were productive either about 87% or about 30% of the time.

The PCR ran on 60 Vbeta and 13 Jbeta primers. Here immunoSEQ multiplex PCR was the method, and the copy in TCRdb shows in-frame clones only, minus some. The sample has roughly 53,000 clones. The germline gives CDR1 SNHLY, CDR2 FYNNEI. V lost 4 bases and J 2 bases, leaving 11 bases between the germline ends. The CDR3 is 14 amino acids. The V gene is TRBV2, the J gene TRBJ1-2, with a weak D call TRBD1 (5 bases). The sample was PBMCs. The sequence was obtained from a man aged 18 to 30 in good health and CMV-seropositive. CDR3 coding DNA: TGTGCCAGCAGTGTGGCAGGGTTGAACTATGGCTACACCTTC. Residues: CASSVAGLNYGYTF.